The 25 T cell receptor beta chains listed next were all sequenced from one sample in a study of T cells expressing NK-cell markers (dated by TCRdb to about 2020). The library came from 5' RACE. Sequencing relied on an Illumina HiSeq 2000. The reads underwent TCRdb reprocessing, giving one record for each CDR3 protein sequence and no DNA. The table held for this sample gives about 370,000 distinct CDR3 sequences. Of the sample, around 10% is held by the ten largest clones. Sequencing was carried out using blood T cells: a sorted CD56 or NKG2C T cell subset, CD4+ or CD8+ T cells, or bulk PBMC T cells (not recorded which). The receptors here all came from a woman between 45 and 65 years old in good health. Donor details come from another sample of the same person, matched by shared clones.

The genes are TRBV4-2 and TRBJ2-1; absent DNA, TCRdb's TRBD2 call cannot be checked. Germline values: CDR1 LGHNA, CDR2 YNFKEQ. This CDR3 comprises 16 residues. The CDR3 here is CASSQGAGTSDNEQFF.

The chain links TRBV6-1 to TRBJ2-7. Germline V CDR1 and CDR2: MNHNS, SASEGT. There are 14 residues in the CDR3. The CDR3 protein is CASSEYGTPYEQYF.

CDR3 residues: CASSIDRGPGKGANVLTF. The chain couples TRBV12-3 or TRBV12-4 to TRBJ2-6; the D call of TRBD1 rests on TCRdb alone, since no DNA is present to check it. The CDR3 length is 18 residues.

The rearrangement links TRBV12-3 or TRBV12-4 to TRBJ2-1; with no DNA, the TCRdb D assignment of TRBD2 cannot be verified. The CDR3 runs 18 residues. The CDR3 region is CASSLGTSGTHGLDEQFF.

The chain is built from TRBV10-3 and TRBJ2-7; absent DNA, TCRdb's TRBD1 call cannot be checked. CDR3 size: 13 residues. CDR1 is ENHRY, CDR2 SYGVKD, per germline. The CDR3 spells CAISVGGSDEQYF.

The CDR3 loop reads CSAAPPISQETQYF. The chain links TRBV20-1 to TRBJ2-5; the TCRdb call, TRBD1, lacks DNA for checking. From germline, CDR1 is DFQATT and CDR2 SNEGSKA (reference sequence). This CDR3 is built from 14 residues.

This rearrangement joins TRBV7-9 to TRBJ2-6; TCRdb returns TRBD2, unconfirmable since there is no DNA. The CDR3 is made up of 16 amino acids. Germline V lookup: CDR1 SEHNR, CDR2 FQNEAQ (reference sequence). The chain's CDR3 is CASSPDSVSGANVLTF. Variable domain in full (rest from reference TRBV7-9 and TRBJ2-6): DTGVSQNPRHKITKRGQNVTFRCDPISEHNRLYWYRQTLGQGPEFLTYFQNEAQLEKSRLLSDRFSAERPKGSFSTLEIQRTEQGDSAMYLCASSPDSVSGANVLTFGAGSRLTVL.

The chain links TRBV12-3 or TRBV12-4 to TRBJ2-1; the TCRdb call, TRBD1, lacks DNA for checking. This CDR3 is built from 13 residues. The CDR3 is CASTKDRFHEQFF.

The CDR3 spells CARVASHNEQFF. The chain couples TRBV21-1 to TRBJ2-1. TRBV21-1 corresponds to a pseudogene. The CDR3 covers 12 residues.

CDR3 in amino acids: CASSFSGRAEFF. The rearrangement uses TRBV12-3 or TRBV12-4 and TRBJ2-1; TCRdb lists TRBD2, though no DNA is available to test this call. This CDR3 region has 12 residues.

V gene TRBV12-3 or TRBV12-4 combines with J gene TRBJ1-6. The CDR3 extends over 13 amino acids. The CDR3 loop is CASSLGGDSPLHF.

The chain is built from TRBV15 and TRBJ2-3. CDR1 LNHNV and CDR2 YYDKDF come from the germline V gene (reference sequence). CDR3 length: 15 residues. The CDR3 sequence is CATSRGGGPTDTQYF.

The CDR3 loop is CASSPGQASHEQYF. The chain couples TRBV7-9 to TRBJ2-7; with no DNA, the TCRdb D assignment of TRBD1 cannot be verified. The CDR3 covers 14 residues. Germline values: CDR1 SEHNR, CDR2 FQNEAQ (reference sequence).

V and J are TRBV18 and TRBJ1-1; the D call of TRBD1 rests on TCRdb alone, since no DNA is present to check it. The CDR3 is 15 residues long. CDR1 and CDR2 (germline): KGHSH, LQKENI. This CDR3 is CASSPGEKVGTEAFF.

This chain joins TRBV4-1 and TRBJ2-1; the TCRdb D gene call, TRBD2, has no DNA to confirm it. Germline V gives CDR1 MGHRA, CDR2 YSYEKL. This CDR3 region has 15 residues. CDR3 amino acids: CASSRLAGGANEQFF.

This chain links TRBV6-2 or TRBV6-3 with TRBJ2-5; without DNA, the TCRdb call of TRBD1 cannot be checked. Germline loops: CDR1 MNHEY, CDR2 SVGEGT. This CDR3 region has 14 residues. CDR3: CAGQHRGREETQYF.

V usage is TRBV5-1 and J usage is TRBJ1-6. The CDR3 sequence is 13 residues long. Looked up from germline, CDR1 is SGHRS and CDR2 is YFSETQ. The chain's CDR3 is CASSRDYNSPLHF. Together with reference TRBV5-1 and TRBJ1-6, the CDR3 gives the full variable domain: KAGVTQTPRYLIKTRGQQVTLSCSPISGHRSVSWYQQTPGQGLQFLFEYFSETQRNKGNFPGRFSGRQFSNSRSEMNVSTLELGDSALYLCASSRDYNSPLHFGNGTRLTVT.

This sequence joins TRBV5-1 and TRBJ2-1; with no DNA, the TCRdb D assignment of TRBD1 cannot be verified. Germline lookup yields CDR1 SGHRS and CDR2 YFSETQ. This CDR3 region has 17 residues. The CDR3 sequence is CASSLGLTGTGENEQFF.

The genes are TRBV2 and TRBJ2-3; TCRdb gives TRBD2 as the D gene, but with no DNA this cannot be confirmed. Germline loops: CDR1 SNHLY, CDR2 FYNNEI. The CDR3 has 16 amino acids. The CDR3 loop reads CASSEGEAFSTDTQYF.

V usage is TRBV6-1 and J usage is TRBJ2-1; TCRdb proposes TRBD1, but this gene call is untestable without DNA. From germline, CDR1 is MNHNS and CDR2 SASEGT. The CDR3 is 18 residues long. CDR3 in amino acids: CASSERGRTLIPYNEQFF.

The chain links TRBV2 to TRBJ1-1; the TCRdb D gene call, TRBD1, has no DNA to confirm it. Germline V CDR1 and CDR2: SNHLY, FYNNEI. The CDR3 sequence is 14 residues long. CDR3: CASSGDSTSAEAFF. Drawing the rest from reference TRBV2 and TRBJ1-1, the complete variable domain is EPEVTQTPSHQVTQMGQEVILRCVPISNHLYFYWYRQILGQKVEFLVSFYNNEISEKSEIFDDQFSVERPDGSNFTLKIRSTKLEDSAMYFCASSGDSTSAEAFFGQGTRLTVV.

The J gene is TRBJ1-4, the V gene TRBV15; TCRdb gives TRBD1 as the D gene, but with no DNA this cannot be confirmed. The germline gives CDR1 LNHNV, CDR2 YYDKDF (reference sequence). This CDR3 spans 14 amino acids. This chain's CDR3 is CASLTRTDNEKLFF.

This chain links TRBV4-1 with TRBJ2-2; the D call from TCRdb, TRBD1, cannot be confirmed without DNA. CDR1 and CDR2 from the germline V gene are MGHRA and YSYEKL. The CDR3 loop spans 14 amino acids. Here the CDR3 reads CASSPRQATGELFF.

The chain is built from TRBV9 and TRBJ2-3; lacking DNA, the TRBD1 call made by TCRdb goes unchecked. Germline V gene data show CDR1 as SGDLS and CDR2 as YYNGEE. This CDR3 is 13 amino acids long. CDR3 amino acids: CASSEQGTDTQYF.

The rearrangement uses TRBV20-1 and TRBJ2-2; TCRdb names TRBD2, which stays unverified in the absence of DNA. CDR3 length: 17 residues. The germline gives CDR1 DFQATT, CDR2 SNEGSKA (reference sequence). CDR3 sequence: CSARDQGLAGPPGELFF.